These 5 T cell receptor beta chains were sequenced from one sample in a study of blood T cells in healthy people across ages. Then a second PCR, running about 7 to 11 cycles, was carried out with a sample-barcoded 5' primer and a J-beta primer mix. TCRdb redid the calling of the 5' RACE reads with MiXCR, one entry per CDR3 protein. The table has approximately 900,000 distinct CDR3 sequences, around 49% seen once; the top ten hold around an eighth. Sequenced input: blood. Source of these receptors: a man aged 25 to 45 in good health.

CDR3 nucleotide sequence: TGTGCCAGCAGACTTCCAGGGGGCGGTAACTATGGCTACACCTTC. Translation: CASRLPGGGNYGYTF. The J gene is TRBJ1-2, the V gene TRBV7-2; 8 bases line up with TRBD1. The CDR3 runs 15 residues. Germline CDR1 SGHTA, CDR2 FQGNSA. The J segment lost 1 base and the V segment lost 6 bases, leaving 7 bases of the junction unmatched.

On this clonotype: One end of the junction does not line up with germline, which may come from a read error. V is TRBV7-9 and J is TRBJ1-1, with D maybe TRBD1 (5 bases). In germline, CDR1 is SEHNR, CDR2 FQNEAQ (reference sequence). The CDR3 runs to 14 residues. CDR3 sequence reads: CASGFRGGDTEAFF. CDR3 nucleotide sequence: TGTGCCAGCGGCTTCCGGGGAGGGGACACTGAAGCTTTCTTT.

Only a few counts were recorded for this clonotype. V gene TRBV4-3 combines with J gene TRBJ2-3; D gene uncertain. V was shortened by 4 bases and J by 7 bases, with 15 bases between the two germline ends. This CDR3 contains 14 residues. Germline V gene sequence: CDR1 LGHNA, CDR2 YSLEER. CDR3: CASSPTTGSNTQYF. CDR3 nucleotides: TGCGCCAGCAGCCCAACTACCGGGTCAAATACGCAGTATTTT.

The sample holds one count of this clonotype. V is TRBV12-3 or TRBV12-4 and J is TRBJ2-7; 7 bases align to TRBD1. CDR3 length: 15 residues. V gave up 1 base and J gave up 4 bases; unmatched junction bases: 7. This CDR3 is CASSLGGAQGYEQYF. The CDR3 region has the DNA TGTGCCAGCAGTTTAGGTGGGGCACAGGGGTACGAGCAGTACTTC.

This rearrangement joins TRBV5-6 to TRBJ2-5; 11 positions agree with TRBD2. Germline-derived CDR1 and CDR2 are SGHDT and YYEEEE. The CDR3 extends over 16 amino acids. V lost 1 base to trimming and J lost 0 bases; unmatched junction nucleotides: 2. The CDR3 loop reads CASSLPSGGYQETQYF. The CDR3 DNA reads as TGTGCCAGCAGCTTGCCTAGCGGGGGGTACCAAGAGACCCAGTACTTC.